Listed below are T cell receptor beta chains from one sample, sequenced in a study of shared clonotypes between healthy human individuals. Here immunoSEQ multiplex PCR was the method, and the copy in TCRdb shows in-frame clones only, minus some. This sample has over a million clones, with approximately 78% found just once. Sequenced sample: memory CD4+ T cells from PBMCs. These receptors all stem from a man between 18 and 29 years old in good health. Some clones in this sample may be carry-over from other donors' samples. Both conserved end residues are part of each CDR3. The D gene is left open where the match is weak. The size field is filled for only some rows; it gives once, few, many or a size class.

CDR3: CASSLVGGAQKLFF
DNA: TGTGCCAGCAGCTTAGTGGGGGGAGCTCAAAAACTGTTTTTT
size: NA
J: TRBJ1-4
D: NA
V: TRBV7-9

CDR3: CASSLGSGRGYEQYF
DNA: TGTGCCAGCAGCTTAGGGAGCGGGAGAGGCTACGAGCAGTACTTC
size: NA
J: TRBJ2-7
D: TRBD2
V: TRBV7-3

CDR3: CASSYGSGFYGYTF
DNA: TGTGCCAGCAGTTACGGCAGCGGGTTCTATGGCTACACCTTC
size: NA
J: TRBJ1-2
D: NA
V: TRBV6-5

CDR3: CASSPRDGRGDEQFF
DNA: TGTGCCAGCAGCCCCAGGGACGGGAGGGGAGATGAGCAGTTCTTC
size: once
J: TRBJ2-1
D: TRBD2
V: TRBV7-3

CDR3: CASSGGPDDRLFF
DNA: TGTGCCAGCAGCGGGGGACCCGACGACAGGCTGTTTTTT
size: NA
J: TRBJ1-4
D: NA
V: TRBV9

CDR3: CASSPRAGRDTEAFF
DNA: TGTGCCAGCTCACCACGGGCAGGGCGGGACACTGAAGCTTTCTTT
size: NA
J: TRBJ1-1
D: NA
V: TRBV18

CDR3: CASSLGRANTGELFF
DNA: TGTGCCAGCAGTTTGGGCAGGGCGAACACCGGGGAGCTGTTTTTT
size: NA
J: TRBJ2-2
D: NA
V: TRBV28

CDR3: CASRQGYEDQPQHF
DNA: TGTGCCAGCAGACAGGGGTACGAGGATCAGCCCCAGCATTTT
size: NA
J: TRBJ1-5
D: TRBD1
V: TRBV2

CDR3: CAISVPAGNTIYF
DNA: TGTGCCATCAGTGTCCCAGCTGGAAACACCATATATTTT
size: NA
J: TRBJ1-3
D: NA
V: TRBV10-3

CDR3: CASSVLGQGDTGELFF
DNA: TGCGCCAGCAGCGTACTTGGACAGGGGGACACCGGGGAGCTGTTTTTT
size: NA
J: TRBJ2-2
D: TRBD1
V: TRBV5-1

CDR3: CASSGTGGMNTEAFF
DNA: TGTGCCAGCAGCGGAACAGGGGGAATGAACACTGAAGCTTTCTTT
size: NA
J: TRBJ1-1
D: TRBD1
V: TRBV7-8

CDR3: CATSRSRQGRNTEAFF
DNA: TGTGCCACCAGCAGGTCCAGACAGGGAAGGAACACTGAAGCTTTCTTT
size: NA
J: TRBJ1-1
D: TRBD1
V: TRBV15

CDR3: CASSIRQGQETQYF
DNA: TGTGCCAGCAGCATCCGACAGGGACAAGAGACCCAGTACTTC
size: NA
J: TRBJ2-5
D: TRBD1
V: TRBV11-1

CDR3: CASSLNRGWVSEQYF
DNA: TGTGCCAGCAGCTTAAATCGGGGCTGGGTGAGCGAGCAGTACTTC
size: once
J: TRBJ2-7
D: NA
V: TRBV5-6

CDR3: CASTAGRSSYEQYF
DNA: TGTGCCAGCACTGCAGGGAGGAGCTCCTACGAGCAGTACTTC
size: many
J: TRBJ2-7
D: NA
V: TRBV27

CDR3: CAIGTATNYGYTF
DNA: TGTGCCATCGGGACAGCGACTAACTATGGCTACACCTTC
size: few
J: TRBJ1-2
D: TRBD1
V: TRBV10-3